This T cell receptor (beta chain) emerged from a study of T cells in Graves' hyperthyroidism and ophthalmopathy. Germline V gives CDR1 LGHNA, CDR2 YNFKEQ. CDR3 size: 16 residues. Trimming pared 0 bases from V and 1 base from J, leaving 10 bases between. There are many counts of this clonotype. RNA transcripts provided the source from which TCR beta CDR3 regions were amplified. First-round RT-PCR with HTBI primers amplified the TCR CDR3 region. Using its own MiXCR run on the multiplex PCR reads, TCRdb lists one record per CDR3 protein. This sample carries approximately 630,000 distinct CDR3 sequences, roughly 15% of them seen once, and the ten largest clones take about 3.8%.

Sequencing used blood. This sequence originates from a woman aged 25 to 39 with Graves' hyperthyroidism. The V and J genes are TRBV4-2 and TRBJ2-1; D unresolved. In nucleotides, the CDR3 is TGTGCCAGCAGCCAAGAAGCAACGGCTTCCTACAATGAGCAGTTCTTC. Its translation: CASSQEATASYNEQFF.